This is a list of T cell receptor beta chains from one sample in a study of HIV-infected patients and healthy controls. TCRdb reprocessed the 5' RACE reads with MiXCR, giving one entry per CDR3 protein. In the table there are about 14,000 distinct CDR3 sequences, 9% to 15% of which are singletons. Sample: blood, taken during antiretroviral therapy. The receptor source for this set is an adult with HIV infection. The donor label of this sample is uncertain. Both conserved end residues are part of each CDR3. The D gene is left open where the match is weak. Size tells how often a clone was seen (once, few, many) or the class of an expanded clone, and some rows leave it out.

v_gene	j_gene	abundance	d_gene	CDR3aa	CDR3nt
TRBV10-2	TRBJ2-1	many	TRBD1	CASGQGSYNEQFF	TGCGCCAGCGGACAGGGCTCCTACAATGAGCAGTTCTTC
TRBV12-3/TRBV12-4	TRBJ1-2	few	TRBD1	CASRGTGGASGYTF	TGTGCCAGCAGGGGGACAGGGGGCGCTTCTGGCTACACCTTC
TRBV25-1	TRBJ1-2	.	TRBD1	CASTQTDRHDGYTF	TGTGCCAGCACCCAAACGGACAGGCATGATGGCTACACCTTC
TRBV5-6	TRBJ1-1	large	.	CASSFWGRFEAFF	TGTGCCAGCAGCTTTTGGGGGCGCTTTGAAGCTTTCTTT
TRBV6-5	TRBJ1-1	many	TRBD1	CASSRQGVTEAFF	TGTGCCAGCAGCCGACAGGGGGTAACTGAAGCTTTCTTT
TRBV10-2	TRBJ2-2	few	.	CASSGGDTGELFF	TGCGCCAGCAGTGGGGGGGACACCGGGGAGCTGTTTTTT
TRBV7-8	TRBJ2-7	many	.	CASSLALSMGYEQYF	TGTGCCAGCAGCTTAGCGCTAAGTATGGGGTACGAGCAGTACTTC
TRBV20-1	TRBJ2-5	many	.	CSARERAVQETQYF	TGCAGTGCTAGAGAGAGGGCAGTCCAAGAGACCCAGTACTTC
TRBV5-1	TRBJ2-3	many	.	CASSLGQQWSDTQYF	TGCGCCAGCAGCTTGGGGCAACAGTGGTCAGATACGCAGTATTTT
TRBV7-9	TRBJ2-2	many	TRBD2	CASSTGGGLGAGELFF	TGTGCCAGCAGCACGGGAGGCGGGCTCGGCGCCGGGGAGCTGTTTTTT
TRBV5-1	TRBJ2-1	few	TRBD2	CASSWGTSEYNEQFF	TGCGCCAGCAGCTGGGGGACTAGCGAATACAATGAGCAGTTCTTC
TRBV20-1	TRBJ2-2	many	TRBD2	CSARETSAGDTGELFF	TGCAGTGCTAGAGAAACTTCCGCGGGGGACACCGGGGAGCTGTTTTTT
TRBV29-1	TRBJ1-1	few	TRBD1	CSVVTGLPRDTEAFF	TGCAGCGTTGTGACAGGGCTTCCGCGAGACACTGAAGCTTTCTTT
TRBV20-1	TRBJ2-3	many	TRBD2	CSARFEAGADTQYF	TGCAGTGCTAGATTTGAAGCGGGAGCAGATACGCAGTATTTT
TRBV7-6	TRBJ2-3	.	.	CASSLVGGPLSYTQYF	TGTGCCAGCAGCTTAGTTGGCGGGCCACTGTCCTATACGCAGTATTTT
TRBV7-9	TRBJ2-7	.	.	CASSLERVQALEQYF	TGTGCCAGCAGCTTAGAAAGGGTACAAGCCCTCGAGCAGTACTTC
TRBV10-3	TRBJ1-6	few	.	CAITEGGGNSPLHF	TGTGCCATCACAGAGGGGGGGGGTAATTCACCCCTCCACTTT
TRBV10-1	TRBJ2-1	many	TRBD1	CASSEPTGATNNNEQFF	TGCGCCAGCAGTGAACCCACAGGGGCGACTAATAACAATGAGCAGTTCTTC
TRBV12-3/TRBV12-4	TRBJ1-1	.	.	CASTQNLNTEAFF	TGTGCCAGTACCCAGAACCTGAACACTGAAGCTTTCTTT
TRBV6-5	TRBJ1-6	medium-sized	.	CASSPPQDPTWDSPLHF	TGTGCCAGCAGTCCTCCACAGGACCCTACCTGGGATTCACCCCTCCACTTT
TRBV19	TRBJ2-1	few	TRBD2	CASSMPQAGAYNEQFF	TGTGCCAGTAGTATGCCCCAAGCGGGGGCCTACAATGAGCAGTTCTTC
TRBV12-3/TRBV12-4	TRBJ2-5	.	TRBD1	CASSLEGQGIGETQYF	TGTGCCAGCAGTTTAGAGGGACAGGGTATAGGAGAGACCCAGTACTTC
TRBV19	TRBJ1-5	many	.	CASGRLDSNQPQHF	TGTGCCAGTGGGAGATTGGACAGCAATCAGCCCCAGCATTTT
TRBV6-5	TRBJ2-1	.	TRBD2	CASSYSGLAGGNEQFF	TGTGCCAGCAGTTACTCTGGACTAGCGGGGGGGAATGAGCAGTTCTTC
TRBV10-3	TRBJ2-7	many	.	CAISESKGGWSSYEQYF	TGTGCCATCAGTGAGTCGAAGGGTGGCTGGAGCTCCTACGAGCAGTACTTC
TRBV7-8	TRBJ2-3	few	TRBD1	CASKGQGVPTDTQYF	TGTGCCAGCAAAGGGCAGGGGGTGCCCACAGATACGCAGTATTTT
TRBV21-1	TRBJ1-5	.	.	CASSKDTGAEKQPQHF	TGTGCCAGCAGCAAAGATACGGGGGCAGAAAAGCAGCCCCAGCATTTT
TRBV12-3/TRBV12-4	TRBJ2-2	many	.	CASSLMGNTGELFF	TGTGCCAGCAGTTTAATGGGAAACACCGGGGAGCTGTTTTTT
TRBV20-1	TRBJ2-7	few	.	CSASTPHYEQYF	TGCAGTGCTAGTACACCACACTACGAGCAGTACTTC
TRBV7-8	TRBJ2-3	few	.	CASSPTPRADTQYF	TGTGCCAGCAGCCCAACCCCTCGGGCAGATACGCAGTATTTT
TRBV4-1	TRBJ2-3	.	.	CASSQDRPPGTQYF	TGCGCCAGCAGCCAAGATAGGCCGCCGGGTACGCAGTATTTT
TRBV4-2	TRBJ2-7	many	.	CASSQEGRGPYEQYF	TGTGCCAGCAGCCAAGAAGGCAGGGGACCCTACGAGCAGTACTTC
TRBV4-1	TRBJ2-7	many	.	CASSQGPRAPEQYF	TGCGCCAGCAGCCAAGGTCCCAGGGCCCCAGAGCAGTACTTC
TRBV29-1	TRBJ2-7	.	.	CSVEDLSGYEQYF	TGCAGCGTTGAAGATCTTTCGGGTTACGAGCAGTACTTC
TRBV5-1	TRBJ2-3	.	TRBD2	CASSGTRGARQDTQYF	TGCGCCAGCAGCGGGACTAGAGGCGCCAGACAAGATACGCAGTATTTT
TRBV3-1	TRBJ1-5	many	.	CASSQDPHNQPQHF	TGTGCCAGCAGCCAAGATCCTCACAATCAGCCCCAGCATTTT
TRBV4-2	TRBJ2-5	many	.	CASSTGWRETQYF	TGTGCCAGCAGCACAGGGTGGAGAGAGACCCAGTACTTC
TRBV19	TRBJ2-7	many	TRBD1	CASSGATGGYEQYF	TGTGCCAGTAGTGGAGCGACAGGGGGATACGAGCAGTACTTC
TRBV12-3/TRBV12-4	TRBJ2-2	.	TRBD2	CASSPSGSGTGELFF	TGTGCCAGCAGCCCTAGCGGGAGCGGCACCGGGGAGCTGTTTTTT
TRBV10-3	TRBJ2-7	many	.	CAISLGETPYEQYF	TGTGCCATCAGCCTAGGGGAGACCCCCTACGAGCAGTACTTC
TRBV10-2	TRBJ2-7	many	.	CASSDPAIEQYF	TGCGCCAGCAGTGACCCAGCCATCGAGCAGTACTTC
TRBV6-1	TRBJ1-2	few	.	CASSEGSRGGYGYTF	TGTGCCAGCAGTGAAGGAAGTAGGGGCGGCTATGGCTACACCTTC
TRBV30	TRBJ2-5	many	.	CAWTQPTGRETQYF	TGTGCCTGGACCCAGCCCACCGGGCGGGAGACCCAGTACTTC
TRBV5-1	TRBJ1-4	many	.	CASSLAAWDNEKLFF	TGCGCCAGCAGCTTGGCGGCTTGGGATAATGAAAAACTGTTTTTT
TRBV7-7	TRBJ2-3	.	.	CASSPGTGFSTDTQYF	TGTGCTAGCAGCCCCGGGACTGGCTTTAGCACAGATACGCAGTATTTT
TRBV18	TRBJ2-3	many	.	CASSPYRVADTQYF	TGTGCCAGCTCACCCTACAGGGTCGCAGATACGCAGTATTTT
TRBV5-1	TRBJ1-2	.	.	CASSLGQAAPNANYGYTF	TGCGCCAGCAGCTTGGGACAGGCGGCCCCCAATGCTAACTATGGCTACACCTTC
TRBV7-9	TRBJ2-1	.	.	CASSFGQSPYNEQFF	TGTGCCAGCAGCTTTGGACAGTCCCCCTACAATGAGCAGTTCTTC
TRBV29-1	TRBJ2-1	few	.	CSVSDYNEQFF	TGCAGCGTTTCCGACTACAATGAGCAGTTCTTC
TRBV6-6	TRBJ1-4	many	.	CASSYSMGVNEKLFF	TGTGCCAGCAGTTACTCCATGGGAGTCAATGAAAAACTGTTTTTT
TRBV30	TRBJ1-1	many	TRBD1	CAWSVGTGSNTEAFF	TGTGCCTGGAGTGTAGGGACAGGATCGAACACTGAAGCTTTCTTT